This T cell receptor (beta chain) was documented in a study of T cells in Graves' hyperthyroidism and ophthalmopathy. Study-level points and caveats: Progression to ophthalmopathy was predicted a median of roughly 6.6 months early.

This clonotype was observed at least ten times. Its antigen is unidentified. The TCR beta CDR3 regions underwent amplification using RNA transcripts as the source. The HTBI primer set drove a first-round RT-PCR of the TCR CDR3. Using its own MiXCR run on the multiplex PCR reads, TCRdb lists one record per CDR3 protein. The table has about 720,000 distinct CDR3 sequences, roughly 17% seen once. The hyperthyroidism patients had all been newly diagnosed, and their disease duration was under 2 months. Their ages ranged from 18 to 65 years. Pregnant or lactating patients were excluded, as were those with uncontrolled infection or other autoimmune disease. On the basis of clinical symptoms, serum thyroxine and TRAb, thyroid ultrasound and orbital computed tomography, diagnoses were made. Trimming shortened V by 3 bases and J by 5 bases, and 13 bases separated the two germline ends. Germline lookup yields CDR1 LGHNT and CDR2 FRNRAP. The CDR3 loop spans 14 amino acids.

The J gene is TRBJ1-1, the V gene TRBV12-5, with D possibly TRBD1 on 5 matching bases. The clonotype comes from a man between 18 and 35 years old with Graves' hyperthyroidism. Sequenced material: blood. The CDR3, as DNA: TGTGCTAGTGGTTTATCCGGGGCACGGACTGAAGCTTTCTTT. Encoded protein: CASGLSGARTEAFF.